This T cell receptor (beta chain) derives from a study of blood T cell repertoires in COVID-19. This CDR3 region has 17 residues. Germline CDR1 is SGHDN and CDR2 is FVKESK. The V end was cut by 4 bases, the J end by 0 bases, with 16 bases between. Adults between about 18 and 89 years of age took part from approximately 24 US areas. Assignment of participants to cohorts was predicated upon participant-reported clinical history. In the authors' methods: Nucleated cell number was recorded as an estimate derived from reference gene primer amplification. Assay: immunoSEQ multiplex PCR; the TCRdb copy retains only in-frame clones and omits some. The V and J calls and clone size are taken from that table; D and trimming were inferred from the DNA. Of 350,000 to 450,000 clones in the sample, more than 85% were seen once.

This clonotype was sampled from a woman between 40 and 50 years old who had been exposed to COVID-19. The V call is TRBV14, the J call TRBJ1-3; D ambiguous. Sequencing input: PBMCs or T cells enriched from blood (not recorded which). CDR3 in amino acids: CASSPRPGRPSGNTIYF. CDR3 bases: TGTGCCAGCAGCCCCAGGCCAGGTCGCCCCTCTGGAAACACCATATATTTT.